This TCR beta chain was identified during a study of blood T cell repertoires in COVID-19. Trimming removed 6 bases at V and 7 bases at J, with 10 bases between. Germline assignment: CDR1 SQVTM and CDR2 ANQGSEA. The CDR3 contains 11 residues. This clone showed up just a few times. In the original processing: Cell counts per sample came from amplifying reference gene primers. Method: immunoSEQ multiplex PCR; TCRdb's copy keeps in-frame clones and lacks some. V and J calls and clone size come straight from that table; D and trimming were deduced from the DNA. The profile shows under 25,000 clones, 83% of them singletons.

This rearrangement joins TRBV29-1 to TRBJ1-5, with TRBD1 as a possible D gene (5 bases). Input material: peripheral blood. This TCR came from a man in his 70s with acute or convalescent COVID-19. The CDR3 DNA reads as TGCAGCGTGGGTCAGGGCCAGCCCCAGCATTTT. This translates into CSVGQGQPQHF.